This T cell receptor beta chain was identified during a study of T cells in Graves' hyperthyroidism and ophthalmopathy. The V segment lost 5 bases and the J segment 5 bases; nucleotides outside the gene matches: 5. Per the germline V gene, CDR1 is MNHNS and CDR2 is SASEGT. This CDR3 spans 15 amino acids. Study-wide points: The blood repertoire included most of the expanded thyroid clonotypes above 0.001.

This clonotype showed up many times. Its antigen is currently unknown. Regions amplified from RNA transcripts were the TCR beta CDR3 regions. Primed by the HTBI set, a first-round RT-PCR was run on the TCR CDR3. MiXCR was run by TCRdb on the multiplex PCR reads, yielding one entry per CDR3 protein. The table includes around 300,000 distinct CDR3 sequences, approximately 14% detected once. No ophthalmopathy progression within 18 months constituted stable Graves' hyperthyroidism. Used for diagnoses were clinical symptoms, serum thyroxine and TRAb, thyroid ultrasound and orbital computed tomography. It was around 10 ml of fresh peripheral blood that supplied the PBMCs.

V and J are TRBV6-1 and TRBJ2-3, with TRBD2 matching 12 bases. Material for sequencing was blood. The sequence derives from a woman younger than 45 with Graves' hyperthyroidism. CDR3: CASSPLAGGIDTQYF. Here the CDR3 DNA reads TGTGCCAGCAGTCCACTAGCGGGAGGAATAGATACGCAGTATTTT.